Detailed here is one T cell receptor (beta chain). Its matching antigen is unknown. The data derive from a study of identical twins. Healthy Caucasian individuals made up all the donors. Template switching added a universal primer site, and cDNA bore unique molecular identifiers. Using its own MiXCR run on the 5' RACE reads, TCRdb lists one record per CDR3 protein. The data hold some 630,000 distinct CDR3 sequences, with less than 9% observed a single time. Trimming took 1 base from V and 3 from J, leaving 18 bases between them. This CDR3 has 17 amino acids. Study-level findings and limits: Out-of-frame alpha sequences that twins shared showed excess low generation probability.

The sample was also reused in another study, on yellow fever vaccine responses in identical twins.

The chain joins TRBV12-3 or TRBV12-4 to TRBJ1-1; perhaps TRBD1 as D (5 bases). Sequencing used PBMCs. The clonotype originates from a woman aged 18-30 years in good health. For the CDR3, the DNA is TGTGCCAGCAGTTTAGTGGGTTGGGGCAGGGATTACACTGAAGCTTTCTTT. Amino acid sequence: CASSLVGWGRDYTEAFF.